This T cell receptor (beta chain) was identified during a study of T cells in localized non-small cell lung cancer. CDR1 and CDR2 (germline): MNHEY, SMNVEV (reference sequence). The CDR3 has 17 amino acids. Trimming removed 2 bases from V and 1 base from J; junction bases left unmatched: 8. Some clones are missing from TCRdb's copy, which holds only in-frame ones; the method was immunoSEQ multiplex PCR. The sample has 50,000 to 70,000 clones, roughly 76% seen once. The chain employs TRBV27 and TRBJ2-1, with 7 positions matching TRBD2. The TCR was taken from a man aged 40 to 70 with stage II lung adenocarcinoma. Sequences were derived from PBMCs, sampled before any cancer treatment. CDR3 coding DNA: TGTGCCAGCAGTTTACACAGGCAGGGACTATCCTACAATGAGCAGTTCTTC. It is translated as CASSLHRQGLSYNEQFF.